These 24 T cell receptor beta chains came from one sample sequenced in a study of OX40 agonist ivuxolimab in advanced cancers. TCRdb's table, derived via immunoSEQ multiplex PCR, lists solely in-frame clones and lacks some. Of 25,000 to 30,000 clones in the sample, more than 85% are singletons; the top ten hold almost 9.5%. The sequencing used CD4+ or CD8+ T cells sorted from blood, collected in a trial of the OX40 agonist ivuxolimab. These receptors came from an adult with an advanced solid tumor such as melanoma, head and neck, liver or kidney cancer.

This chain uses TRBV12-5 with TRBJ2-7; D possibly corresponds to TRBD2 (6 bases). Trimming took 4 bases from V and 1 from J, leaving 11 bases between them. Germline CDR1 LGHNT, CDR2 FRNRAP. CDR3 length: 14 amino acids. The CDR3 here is CASGWGDGSYEQYF. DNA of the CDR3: TGTGCTAGTGGTTGGGGGGACGGATCCTACGAGCAGTACTTC.

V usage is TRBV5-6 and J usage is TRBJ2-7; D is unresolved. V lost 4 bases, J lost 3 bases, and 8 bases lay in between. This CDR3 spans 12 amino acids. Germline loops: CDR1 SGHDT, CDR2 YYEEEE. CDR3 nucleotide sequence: TGTGCCAGCAGCGGGTCCAGCTACGAGCAGTACTTC. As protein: CASSGSSYEQYF.

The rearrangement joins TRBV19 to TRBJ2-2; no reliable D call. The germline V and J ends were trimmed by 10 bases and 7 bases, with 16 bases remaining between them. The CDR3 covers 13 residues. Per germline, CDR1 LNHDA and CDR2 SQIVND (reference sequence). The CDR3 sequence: CATPGSQVGELFF. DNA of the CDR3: TGTGCCACACCCGGGTCCCAGGTCGGGGAGCTGTTTTTT. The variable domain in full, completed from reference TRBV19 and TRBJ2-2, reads DGGITQSPKYLFRKEGQNVTLSCEQNLNHDAMYWYRQDPGQGLRLIYYSQIVNDFQKGDIAEGYSVSREKKESFPLTVTSAQKNPTAFYLCATPGSQVGELFFGEGSRLTVL.

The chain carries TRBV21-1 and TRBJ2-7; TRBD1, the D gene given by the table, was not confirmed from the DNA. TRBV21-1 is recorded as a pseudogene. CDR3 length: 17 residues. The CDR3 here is CASSPHFLDREADEQYF. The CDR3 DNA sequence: TGTGCCAGCAGCCCGCATTTTTTGGACAGGGAGGCGGACGAGCAGTACTTC.

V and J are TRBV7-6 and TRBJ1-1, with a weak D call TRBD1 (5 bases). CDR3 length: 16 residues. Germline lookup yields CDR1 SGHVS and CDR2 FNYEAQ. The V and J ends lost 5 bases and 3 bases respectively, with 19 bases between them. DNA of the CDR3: TGTGCCAGCAGCCCTTGGGACGGCCGGGGGGACACTGAAGCTTTCTTT. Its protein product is CASSPWDGRGDTEAFF.

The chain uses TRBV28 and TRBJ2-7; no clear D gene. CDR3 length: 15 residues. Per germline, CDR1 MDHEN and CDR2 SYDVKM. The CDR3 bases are TGTGCGAGCGAAGATCCCGGGTCCGATTTCTACGAGCAGTACTTC. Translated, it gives CASEDPGSDFYEQYF.

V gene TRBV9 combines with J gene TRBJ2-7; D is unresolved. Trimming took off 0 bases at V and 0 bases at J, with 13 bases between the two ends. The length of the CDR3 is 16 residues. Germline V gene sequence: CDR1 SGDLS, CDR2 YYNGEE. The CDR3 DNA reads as TGTGCCAGCAGCGTAGGAGATAGCCCCTTCTCCTACGAGCAGTACTTC. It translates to CASSVGDSPFSYEQYF. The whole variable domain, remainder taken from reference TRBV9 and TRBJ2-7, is DSGVTQTPKHLITATGQRVTLRCSPRSGDLSVYWYQQSLDQGLQFLIQYYNGEERAKGNILERFSAQQFPDLHSELNLSSLELGDSALYFCASSVGDSPFSYEQYFGPGTRLTVT.

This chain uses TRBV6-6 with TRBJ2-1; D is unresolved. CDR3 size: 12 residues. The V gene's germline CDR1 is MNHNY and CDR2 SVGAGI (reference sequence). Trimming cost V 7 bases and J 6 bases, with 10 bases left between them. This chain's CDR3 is CASTEWANEQFF. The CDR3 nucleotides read TGTGCCAGCACCGAGTGGGCCAATGAGCAGTTCTTC.

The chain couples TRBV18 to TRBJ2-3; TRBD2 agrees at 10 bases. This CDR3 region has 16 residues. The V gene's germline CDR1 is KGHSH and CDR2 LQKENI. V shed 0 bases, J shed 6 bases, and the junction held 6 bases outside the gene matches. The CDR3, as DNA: TGTGCCAGCTCACCACCGTCCAGCGGGGGGGCCGATACGCAGTATTTT. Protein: CASSPPSSGGADTQYF.

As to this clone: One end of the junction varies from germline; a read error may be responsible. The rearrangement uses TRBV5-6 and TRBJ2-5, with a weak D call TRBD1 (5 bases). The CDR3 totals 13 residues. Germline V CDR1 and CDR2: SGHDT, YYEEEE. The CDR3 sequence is CASSSPAGSTGDF. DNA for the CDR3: TGTGCCAGCAGCTCTCCAGCCGGATCAACAGGAGACTTC. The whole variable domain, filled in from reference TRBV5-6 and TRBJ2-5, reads DAGVTQSPTHLIKTRGQQVTLRCSPKSGHDTVSWYQQALGQGPQFIFQYYEEEERQRGNFPDRFSGHQFPNYSSELNVNALLLGDSALYLCASSSPAGSTGDFGPGTRLLVL.

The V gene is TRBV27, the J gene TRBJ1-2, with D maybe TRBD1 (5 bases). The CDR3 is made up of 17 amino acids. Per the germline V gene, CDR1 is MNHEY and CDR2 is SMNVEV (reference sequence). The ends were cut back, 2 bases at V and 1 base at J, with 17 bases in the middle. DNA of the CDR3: TGTGCCAGCAGTTTAGCGACCGGGACGGTGGATAACTATGGCTACACCTTC. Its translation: CASSLATGTVDNYGYTF.

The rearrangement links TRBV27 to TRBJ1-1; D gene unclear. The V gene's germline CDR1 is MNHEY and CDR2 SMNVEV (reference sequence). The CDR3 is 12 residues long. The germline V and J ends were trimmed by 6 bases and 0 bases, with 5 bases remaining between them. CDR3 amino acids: CASREMNTEAFF. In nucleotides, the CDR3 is TGTGCCAGCAGGGAGATGAACACTGAAGCTTTCTTT.

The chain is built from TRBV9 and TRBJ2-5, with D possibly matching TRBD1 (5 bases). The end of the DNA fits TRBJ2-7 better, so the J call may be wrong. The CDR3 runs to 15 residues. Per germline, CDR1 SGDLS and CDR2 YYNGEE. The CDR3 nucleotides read TGTGCCAGCAGCGTAGCTGCAGGGATCACCTACGAGCAGTACTTC. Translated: CASSVAAGITYEQYF.

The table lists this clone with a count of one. The CDR3: CSVEVTDRPNTGELFF. CDR3 coding DNA: TGCAGCGTTGAAGTTACGGACAGGCCGAACACCGGGGAGCTGTTTTTT. The chain uses TRBV29-1 and TRBJ2-2, with 7 bases identical to TRBD1. This CDR3 region has 16 residues. Trimming took 1 base from V and 0 from J; bases not matched to a gene: 5. The germline V gene has CDR1 SQVTM and CDR2 ANQGSEA.

The CDR3 is CASSYTTSGQTEAFF. The DNA for the CDR3 is TGTGCCAGCAGTTACACCACATCGGGACAAACTGAAGCTTTCTTT. The chain is built from TRBV6-5 and TRBJ1-1; D possibly corresponds to TRBD1 (6 bases). This CDR3 region has 15 residues. Trimming took off 2 bases at V and 5 bases at J, with 15 bases between the two ends. The germline V gene has CDR1 MNHEY and CDR2 SVGAGI.

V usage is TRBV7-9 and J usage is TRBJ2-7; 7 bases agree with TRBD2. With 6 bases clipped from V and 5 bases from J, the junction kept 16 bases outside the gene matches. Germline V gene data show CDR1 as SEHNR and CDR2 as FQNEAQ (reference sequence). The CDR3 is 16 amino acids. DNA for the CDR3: TGTGCCAGCAGTCCTCCGAACCCGGGACTATTTAACGAGCAGTACTTC. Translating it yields CASSPPNPGLFNEQYF.

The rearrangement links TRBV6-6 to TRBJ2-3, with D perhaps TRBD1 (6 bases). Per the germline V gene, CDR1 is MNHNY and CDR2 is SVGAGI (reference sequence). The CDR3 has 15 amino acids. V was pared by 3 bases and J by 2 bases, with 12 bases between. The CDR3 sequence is CASSYRGQSTDTQYF. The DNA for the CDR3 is TGTGCCAGCAGTTATCGTGGACAGTCCACAGATACGCAGTATTTT.

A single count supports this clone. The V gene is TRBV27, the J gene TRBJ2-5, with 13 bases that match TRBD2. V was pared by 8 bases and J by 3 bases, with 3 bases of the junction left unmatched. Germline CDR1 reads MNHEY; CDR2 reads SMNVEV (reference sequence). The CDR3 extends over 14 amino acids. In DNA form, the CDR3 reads TGTGCCAGCCAAGGACTAGCGGGAGAAGAGACCCAGTACTTC. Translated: CASQGLAGEETQYF.

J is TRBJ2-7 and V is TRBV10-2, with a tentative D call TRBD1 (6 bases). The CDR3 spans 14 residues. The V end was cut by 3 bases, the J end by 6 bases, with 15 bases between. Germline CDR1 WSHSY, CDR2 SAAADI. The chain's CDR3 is CASSESGRGSEQYF. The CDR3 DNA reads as TGCGCCAGCAGTGAAAGCGGCAGGGGAAGCGAGCAGTACTTC.

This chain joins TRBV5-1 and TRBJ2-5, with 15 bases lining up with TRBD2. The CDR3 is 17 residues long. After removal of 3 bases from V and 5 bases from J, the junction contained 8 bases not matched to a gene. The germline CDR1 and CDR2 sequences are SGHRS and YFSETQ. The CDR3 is CASSSGTSGRPMETQYF. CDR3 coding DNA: TGCGCCAGCAGCTCCGGGACTAGCGGGAGGCCGATGGAGACCCAGTACTTC.

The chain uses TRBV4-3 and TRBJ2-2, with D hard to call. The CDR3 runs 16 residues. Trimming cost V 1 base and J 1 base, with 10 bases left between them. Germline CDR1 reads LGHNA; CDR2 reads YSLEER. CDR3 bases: TGCGCCAGCAGCCAAGGGCTCGCCGAGAACACCGGGGAGCTGTTTTTT. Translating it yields CASSQGLAENTGELFF.

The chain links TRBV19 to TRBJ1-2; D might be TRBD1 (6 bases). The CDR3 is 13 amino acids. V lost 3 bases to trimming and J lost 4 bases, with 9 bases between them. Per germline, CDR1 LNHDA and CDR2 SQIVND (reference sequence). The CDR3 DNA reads TGTGCCAGTAGTATCGGGACACCCTATGGCTACACCTTC. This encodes CASSIGTPYGYTF. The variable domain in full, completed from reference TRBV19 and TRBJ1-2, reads DGGITQSPKYLFRKEGQNVTLSCEQNLNHDAMYWYRQDPGQGLRLIYYSQIVNDFQKGDIAEGYSVSREKKESFPLTVTSAQKNPTAFYLCASSIGTPYGYTFGSGTRLTVV.

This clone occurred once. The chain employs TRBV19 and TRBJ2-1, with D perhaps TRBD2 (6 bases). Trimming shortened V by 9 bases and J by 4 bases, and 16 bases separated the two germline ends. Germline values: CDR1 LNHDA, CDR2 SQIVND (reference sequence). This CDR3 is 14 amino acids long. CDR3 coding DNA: TGTGCCAGCAAGTTGACCGGGACTTACAATGAGCAGTTCTTC. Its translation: CASKLTGTYNEQFF.

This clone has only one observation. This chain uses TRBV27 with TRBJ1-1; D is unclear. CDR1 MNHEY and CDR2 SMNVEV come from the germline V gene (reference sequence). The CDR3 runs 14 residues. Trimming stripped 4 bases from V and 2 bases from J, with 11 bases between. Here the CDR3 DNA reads TGTGCCAGCAGTTCATCTGGCTTCAACACTGAAGCTTTCTTT. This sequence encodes CASSSSGFNTEAFF.